This entry is about one T cell receptor (beta chain). Its specificity is unknown. The sample belongs to a study of cytomegalovirus exposure and HLA in healthy donors. Looking at the study overall: Earlier work reported around 110 million unique TCR beta sequences from some 180 million T cells.

Trimming cost V 2 bases and J 0 bases, with 11 bases left between them. This CDR3 is 16 amino acids long. Germline CDR1 reads SGHTA; CDR2 reads FQGTGA. Researchers ran the PCR with 60 Vbeta and 13 Jbeta primers. Assay used: immunoSEQ multiplex PCR; TCRdb lists only in-frame clones, some missing. The top ten clones hold more than 1% of a sample with under 200,000 clones, around 90% of them seen once. General observations from the study: Presence/absence analyses rested on an assumption that sequencing depth was roughly uniform across donors. Association of a missense DCLRE1C variant with TCR beta V- and J-gene trimming was reported in a later analysis.

Sequenced: PBMCs. The chain has TRBV7-3 and TRBJ2-1; D might be TRBD2 (6 bases). This clonotype was sampled from a boy aged 2 to 10 in good health and CMV-seronegative. CDR3 DNA: TGTGCCAGCAGCTTATTTAATAGCGGCTCCTACAATGAGCAGTTCTTC. Protein product: CASSLFNSGSYNEQFF.